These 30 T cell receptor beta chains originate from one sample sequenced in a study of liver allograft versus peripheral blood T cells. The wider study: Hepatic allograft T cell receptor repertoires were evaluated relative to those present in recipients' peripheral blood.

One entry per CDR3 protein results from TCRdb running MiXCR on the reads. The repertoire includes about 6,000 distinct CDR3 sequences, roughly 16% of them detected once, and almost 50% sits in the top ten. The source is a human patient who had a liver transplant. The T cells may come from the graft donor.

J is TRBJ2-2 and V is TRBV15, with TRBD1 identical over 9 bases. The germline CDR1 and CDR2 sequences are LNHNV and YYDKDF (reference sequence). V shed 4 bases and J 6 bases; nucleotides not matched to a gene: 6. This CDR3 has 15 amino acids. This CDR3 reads CATSTNRGRPGELFF. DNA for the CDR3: TGTGCCACCAGCACAAACAGGGGGCGCCCCGGGGAGCTGTTTTTT.

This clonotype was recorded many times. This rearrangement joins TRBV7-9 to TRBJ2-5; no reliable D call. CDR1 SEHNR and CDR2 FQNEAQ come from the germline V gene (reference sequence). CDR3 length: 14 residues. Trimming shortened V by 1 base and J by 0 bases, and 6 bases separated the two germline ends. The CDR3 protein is CASSLVTYQETQYF. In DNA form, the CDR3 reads TGTGCCAGCAGCTTAGTTACGTACCAAGAGACCCAGTACTTC. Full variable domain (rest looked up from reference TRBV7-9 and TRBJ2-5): DTGVSQNPRHKITKRGQNVTFRCDPISEHNRLYWYRQTLGQGPEFLTYFQNEAQLEKSRLLSDRFSAERPKGSFSTLEIQRTEQGDSAMYLCASSLVTYQETQYFGPGTRLLVL.

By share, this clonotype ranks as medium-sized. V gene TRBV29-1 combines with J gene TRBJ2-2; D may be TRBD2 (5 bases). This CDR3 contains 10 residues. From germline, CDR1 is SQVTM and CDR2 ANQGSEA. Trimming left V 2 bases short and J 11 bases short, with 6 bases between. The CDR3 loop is CSVETGELFF. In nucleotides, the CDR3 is TGCAGCGTTGAAACGGGAGAGCTGTTTTTT.

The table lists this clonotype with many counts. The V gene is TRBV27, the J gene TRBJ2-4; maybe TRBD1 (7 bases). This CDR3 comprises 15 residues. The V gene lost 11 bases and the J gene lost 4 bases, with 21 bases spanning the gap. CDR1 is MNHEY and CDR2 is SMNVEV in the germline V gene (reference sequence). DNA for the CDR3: TGTGCCTCGACGATGGCCCCAGGGGGGAAAAACATTCAGTACTTC. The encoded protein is CASTMAPGGKNIQYF.

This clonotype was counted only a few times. The CDR3 is CASSLYGSGPSGANVLTF. The DNA of the CDR3 is TGTGCCAGCAGCTTATATGGTAGCGGGCCCTCTGGGGCCAACGTCCTGACTTTC. The chain links TRBV11-2 to TRBJ2-6, with TRBD2 identical over 7 bases. Trimming took 2 bases from V and 0 from J; bases not matched to a gene: 7. The length of the CDR3 is 18 residues. Germline CDR1 is SGHAT and CDR2 is FQNNGV.

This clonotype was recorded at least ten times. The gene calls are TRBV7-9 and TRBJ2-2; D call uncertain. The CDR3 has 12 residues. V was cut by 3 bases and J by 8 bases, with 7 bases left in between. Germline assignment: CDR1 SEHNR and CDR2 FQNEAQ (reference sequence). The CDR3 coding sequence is TGTGCCAGCAGCTTTGGAGAGGGGGAGCTGTTTTTT. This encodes CASSFGEGELFF. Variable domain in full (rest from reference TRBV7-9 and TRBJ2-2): DTGVSQNPRHKITKRGQNVTFRCDPISEHNRLYWYRQTLGQGPEFLTYFQNEAQLEKSRLLSDRFSAERPKGSFSTLEIQRTEQGDSAMYLCASSFGEGELFFGEGSRLTVL.

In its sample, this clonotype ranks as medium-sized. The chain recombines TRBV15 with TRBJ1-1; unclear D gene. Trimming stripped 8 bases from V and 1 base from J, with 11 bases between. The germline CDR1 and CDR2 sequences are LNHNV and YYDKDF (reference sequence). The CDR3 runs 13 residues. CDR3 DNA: TGTGCCACCGCAGAAAATACGAACACTGAAGCTTTCTTT. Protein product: CATAENTNTEAFF.

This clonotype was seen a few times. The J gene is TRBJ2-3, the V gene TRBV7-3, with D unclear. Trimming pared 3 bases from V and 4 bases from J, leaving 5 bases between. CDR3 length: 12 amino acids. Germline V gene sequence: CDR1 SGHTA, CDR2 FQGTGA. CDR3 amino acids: CASSLSPDTQYF. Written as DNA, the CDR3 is TGTGCCAGCAGCTTGAGTCCAGATACGCAGTATTTT.

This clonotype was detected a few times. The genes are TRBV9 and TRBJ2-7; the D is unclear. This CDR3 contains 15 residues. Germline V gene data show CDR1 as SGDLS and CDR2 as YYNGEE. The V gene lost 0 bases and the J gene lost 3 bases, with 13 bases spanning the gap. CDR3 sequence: CASSVGDSRIYEQYF. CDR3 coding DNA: TGTGCCAGCAGCGTAGGAGACTCACGGATCTACGAGCAGTACTTC.

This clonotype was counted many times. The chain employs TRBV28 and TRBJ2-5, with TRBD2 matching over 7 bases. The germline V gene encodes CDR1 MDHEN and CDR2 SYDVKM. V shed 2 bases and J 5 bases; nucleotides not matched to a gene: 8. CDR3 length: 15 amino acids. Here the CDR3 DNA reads TGTGCCAGCAGTTTAGCCGGGGGGTATTGGGAGACCCAGTACTTC. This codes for CASSLAGGYWETQYF.

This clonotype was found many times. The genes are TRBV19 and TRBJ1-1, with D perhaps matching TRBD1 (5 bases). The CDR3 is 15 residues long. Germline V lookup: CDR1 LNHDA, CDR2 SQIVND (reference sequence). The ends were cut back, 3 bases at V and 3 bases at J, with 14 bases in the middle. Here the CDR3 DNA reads TGTGCCAGTAGTATCGGGGGGGGTGCCGACACTGAAGCTTTCTTT. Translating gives CASSIGGGADTEAFF.

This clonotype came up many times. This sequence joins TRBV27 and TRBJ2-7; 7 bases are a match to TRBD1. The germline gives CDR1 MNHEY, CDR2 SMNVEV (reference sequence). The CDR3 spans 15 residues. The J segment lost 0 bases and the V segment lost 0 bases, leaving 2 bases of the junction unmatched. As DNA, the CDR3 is TGTGCCAGCAGTTTATCAGGGGGCGGCTCCTACGAGCAGTACTTC. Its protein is CASSLSGGGSYEQYF.

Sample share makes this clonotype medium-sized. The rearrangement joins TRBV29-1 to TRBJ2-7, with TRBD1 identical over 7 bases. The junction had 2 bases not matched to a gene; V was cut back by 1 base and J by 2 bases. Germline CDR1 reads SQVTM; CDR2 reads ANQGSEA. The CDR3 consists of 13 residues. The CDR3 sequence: CSVEGDSTYEQYF. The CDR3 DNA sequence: TGCAGCGTTGAAGGGGACAGCACCTACGAGCAGTACTTC.

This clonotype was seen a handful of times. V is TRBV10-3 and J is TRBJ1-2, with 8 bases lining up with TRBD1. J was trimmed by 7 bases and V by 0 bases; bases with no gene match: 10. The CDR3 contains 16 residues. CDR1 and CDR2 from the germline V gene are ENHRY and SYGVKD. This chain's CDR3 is CAISESMDRVPSGYTF. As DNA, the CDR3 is TGTGCCATCAGTGAGTCAATGGACAGGGTACCGTCTGGCTACACCTTC.

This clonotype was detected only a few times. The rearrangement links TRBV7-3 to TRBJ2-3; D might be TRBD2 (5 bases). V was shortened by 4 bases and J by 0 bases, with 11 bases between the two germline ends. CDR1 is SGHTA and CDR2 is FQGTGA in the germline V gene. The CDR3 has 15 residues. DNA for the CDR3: TGTGCCAGCAGCTCCCCGGAGGCCAGCACAGATACGCAGTATTTT. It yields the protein CASSSPEASTDTQYF.

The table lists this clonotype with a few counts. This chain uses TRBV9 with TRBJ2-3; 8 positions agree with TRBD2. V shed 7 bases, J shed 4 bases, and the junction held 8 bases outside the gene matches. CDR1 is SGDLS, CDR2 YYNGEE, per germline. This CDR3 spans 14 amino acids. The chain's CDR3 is CASSAGGGPDTQYF. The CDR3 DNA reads TGTGCCAGCTCTGCGGGAGGCGGGCCAGATACGCAGTATTTT.

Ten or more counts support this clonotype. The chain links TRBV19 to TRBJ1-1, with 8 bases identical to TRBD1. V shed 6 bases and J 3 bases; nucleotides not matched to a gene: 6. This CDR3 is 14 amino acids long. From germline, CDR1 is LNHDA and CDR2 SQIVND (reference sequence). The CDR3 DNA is TGTGCCAGTAGCCCAGGGGGCGCAGACACTGAAGCTTTCTTT. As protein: CASSPGGADTEAFF.

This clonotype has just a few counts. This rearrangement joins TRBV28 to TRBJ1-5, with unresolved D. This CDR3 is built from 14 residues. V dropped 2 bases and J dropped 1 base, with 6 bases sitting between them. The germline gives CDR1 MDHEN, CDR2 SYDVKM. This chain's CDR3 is CASSLGRSNQPQHF. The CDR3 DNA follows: TGTGCCAGCAGTTTAGGGAGAAGCAATCAGCCCCAGCATTTT.

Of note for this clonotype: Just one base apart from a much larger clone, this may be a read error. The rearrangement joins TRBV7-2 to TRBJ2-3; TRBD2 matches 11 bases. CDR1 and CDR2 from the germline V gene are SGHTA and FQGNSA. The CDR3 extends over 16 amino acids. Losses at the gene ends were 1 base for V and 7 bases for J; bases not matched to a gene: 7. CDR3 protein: CASSLVASGGSNTQYF. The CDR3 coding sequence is TGTGCCAGCAGCTTAGTGGCTAGCGGGGGGTCCAATACGCAGTATTTT.

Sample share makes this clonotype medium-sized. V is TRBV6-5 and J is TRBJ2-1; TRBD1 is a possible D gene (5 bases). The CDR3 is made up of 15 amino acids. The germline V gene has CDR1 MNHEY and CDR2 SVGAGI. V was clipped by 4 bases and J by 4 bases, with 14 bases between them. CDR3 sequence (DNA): TGTGCCAGCAGTTTAGACAGTAGTGAGTACAATGAGCAGTTCTTC. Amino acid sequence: CASSLDSSEYNEQFF.

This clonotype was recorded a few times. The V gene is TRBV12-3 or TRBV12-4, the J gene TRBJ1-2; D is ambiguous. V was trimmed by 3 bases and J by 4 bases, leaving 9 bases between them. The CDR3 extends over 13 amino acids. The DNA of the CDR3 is TGTGCCAGCAGTTTTGTGCGGACCTATGGCTACACCTTC. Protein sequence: CASSFVRTYGYTF.

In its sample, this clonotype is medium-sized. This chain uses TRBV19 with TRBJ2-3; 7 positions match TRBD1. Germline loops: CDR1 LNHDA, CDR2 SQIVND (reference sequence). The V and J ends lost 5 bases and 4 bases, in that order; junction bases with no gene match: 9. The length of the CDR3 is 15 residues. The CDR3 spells CASSPSGGTSDTQYF. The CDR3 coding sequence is TGTGCCAGTAGTCCGTCAGGGGGAACGTCAGATACGCAGTATTTT.

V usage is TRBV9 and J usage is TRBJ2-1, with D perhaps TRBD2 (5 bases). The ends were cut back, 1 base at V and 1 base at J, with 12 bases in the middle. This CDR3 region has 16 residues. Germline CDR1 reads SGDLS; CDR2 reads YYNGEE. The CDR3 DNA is TGTGCCAGCAGCGTAACGGACTCATCATCCTACAATGAGCAGTTCTTC. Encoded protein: CASSVTDSSSYNEQFF. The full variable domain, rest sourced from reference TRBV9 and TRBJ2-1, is DSGVTQTPKHLITATGQRVTLRCSPRSGDLSVYWYQQSLDQGLQFLIQYYNGEERAKGNILERFSAQQFPDLHSELNLSSLELGDSALYFCASSVTDSSSYNEQFFGPGTRLTVL.

Here the CDR3 DNA reads TGTGCCAGCAGCACCCGACAGGGGGCCTCCTACAATGAGCAGTTCTTC. It specifies CASSTRQGASYNEQFF. The rearrangement uses TRBV27 and TRBJ2-1, with 10 nucleotides matching TRBD1. V was clipped by 6 bases and J by 0 bases; unmatched bases: 5. Germline V gene sequence: CDR1 MNHEY, CDR2 SMNVEV (reference sequence). The CDR3 spans 16 residues.

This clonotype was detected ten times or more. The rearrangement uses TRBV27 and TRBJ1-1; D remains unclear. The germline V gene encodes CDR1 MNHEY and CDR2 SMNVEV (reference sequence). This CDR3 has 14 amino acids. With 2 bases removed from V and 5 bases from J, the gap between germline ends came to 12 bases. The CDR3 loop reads CASSLNSVRTEAFF. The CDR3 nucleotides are TGTGCCAGCAGTTTAAATTCCGTCAGGACTGAAGCTTTCTTT.

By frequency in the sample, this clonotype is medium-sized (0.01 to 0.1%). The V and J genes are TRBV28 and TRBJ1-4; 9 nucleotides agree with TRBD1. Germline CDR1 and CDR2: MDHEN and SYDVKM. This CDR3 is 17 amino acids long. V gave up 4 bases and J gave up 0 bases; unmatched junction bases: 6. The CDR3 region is CASSSDRGGATNEKLFF. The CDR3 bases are TGTGCCAGCAGTTCGGACAGGGGAGGAGCAACTAATGAAAAACTGTTTTTT.

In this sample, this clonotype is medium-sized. In nucleotides, the CDR3 is TGCAGTGCTAGAGATCGAGGGGGACAGGGGGCGGCTGAGCAGTTCTTC. Encoded protein: CSARDRGGQGAAEQFF. The chain combines TRBV20-1 with TRBJ2-1, with 12 bases fitting TRBD1. V lost 0 bases, J lost 9 bases, and 9 bases stayed unmatched. The CDR3 consists of 16 residues. Germline assignment: CDR1 DFQATT and CDR2 SNEGSKA (reference sequence).

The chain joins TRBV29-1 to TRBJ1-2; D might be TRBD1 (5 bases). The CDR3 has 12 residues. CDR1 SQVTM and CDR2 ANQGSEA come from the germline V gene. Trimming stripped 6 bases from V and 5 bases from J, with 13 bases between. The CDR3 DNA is TGCAGCGTCTACTTACAGGATTATGGCTACACCTTC. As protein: CSVYLQDYGYTF. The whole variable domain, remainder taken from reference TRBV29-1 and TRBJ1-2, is SAVISQKPSRDICQRGTSLTIQCQVDSQVTMMFWYRQQPGQSLTLIATANQGSEATYESGFVIDKFPISRPNLTFSTLTVSNMSPEDSSIYLCSVYLQDYGYTFGSGTRLTVV.

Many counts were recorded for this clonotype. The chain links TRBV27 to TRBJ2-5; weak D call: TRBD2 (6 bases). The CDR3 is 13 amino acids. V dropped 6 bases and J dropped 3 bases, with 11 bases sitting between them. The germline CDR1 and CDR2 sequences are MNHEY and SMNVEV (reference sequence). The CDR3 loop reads CASRAWGEETQYF. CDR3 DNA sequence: TGTGCCAGCAGAGCATGGGGGGAAGAGACCCAGTACTTC.

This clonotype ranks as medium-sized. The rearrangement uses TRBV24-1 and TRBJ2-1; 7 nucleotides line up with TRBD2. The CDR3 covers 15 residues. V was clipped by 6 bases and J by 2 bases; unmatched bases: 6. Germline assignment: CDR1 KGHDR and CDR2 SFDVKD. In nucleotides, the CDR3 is TGTGCCACCAGTTTCGGACTAGTCCCCTACAATGAGCAGTTCTTC. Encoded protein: CATSFGLVPYNEQFF.